The rows below give T cell receptor beta chains drawn from one sample of a study of blood T cell repertoires in COVID-19. Produced via immunoSEQ multiplex PCR; TCRdb's table is partial and in-frame only. The sample gives under 200,000 clones, more than 60% of which show up once; 2.5% to 3% is in the top ten. Sequenced: peripheral blood. These receptors all come from a man aged 70-80 years with acute or convalescent COVID-19. CDR3s include the opening cysteine and the closing phenylalanine or tryptophan. The D gene is left open where the match is weak. Clone size is shown for a subset of rows, as once, few, many or a class of expanded clone.

d_call	j_call	v_call	clone_size	cdr3_nt	cdr3_aa
.	TRBJ2-7	TRBV4-2	.	TGTGCCAGCAGCCAAGACTTGGACTCGCAATACGAGCAGTACTTC	CASSQDLDSQYEQYF
TRBD1	TRBJ2-1	TRBV27	.	TGTGCCAGCACGGGGACAGGGCGGGTGGGCAATGAGCAGTTCTTC	CASTGTGRVGNEQFF
TRBD2	TRBJ2-5	TRBV3-1/TRBV3-2	.	TGTGCCAGCAGCCTCACTAGCGGGGGGGCGAAGACCCAGTACTTC	CASSLTSGGAKTQYF
.	TRBJ1-2	TRBV27	.	TGTGCCAGCAGTTCAACGACAGACATCTATGGCTACACCTTC	CASSSTTDIYGYTF
TRBD2	TRBJ2-1	TRBV19	.	TGTGCCAGTAGTAAGGGACTAGCGGGAGCAACCTACAATGAGCAGTTCTTC	CASSKGLAGATYNEQFF
TRBD1	TRBJ2-1	TRBV5-1	.	TGCGCCAGCAGCTTGGGTTCAGGGGGCTCCTACAATGAGCAGTTCTTC	CASSLGSGGSYNEQFF
TRBD2	TRBJ2-5	TRBV3-1/TRBV3-2	.	TGTGCCAGCAGCCAAGTAAAGGGACGGTTAGCGGGGGGCTTCCAAGAGACCCAGTACTTC	CASSQVKGRLAGGFQETQYF
TRBD1	TRBJ1-2	TRBV5-1	.	TGCGCCAGCAGCTTTGGGGGACAGTCCAACTATGGCTACACCTTC	CASSFGGQSNYGYTF
TRBD1	TRBJ2-2	TRBV11-2	few	TGTGCCAGCAGTCGTGGACAGGCGAACACCGGGGAGCTGTTTTTT	CASSRGQANTGELFF
TRBD2	TRBJ2-3	TRBV24-1	.	TGTGCCACCAGTGACTGGACTAGCGGGGGCACAGATACGCAGTATTTT	CATSDWTSGGTDTQYF
.	TRBJ2-5	TRBV4-2	.	TGTGCCAGCAGCCAAGAATTTGGGTCGGGGACAAACAATTGGGCCCAGTACTTC	CASSQEFGSGTNNWAQYF
.	TRBJ1-3	TRBV5-8	.	TGTGCCAGCAGCTTGAGCCCTACAGGGTCGGGAAACACCATATATTTT	CASSLSPTGSGNTIYF
.	TRBJ2-1	TRBV7-3	once	TGTGCCAGCAGCTTAACGGGGAGGCAGGGCAATGAGCAGTTCTTC	CASSLTGRQGNEQFF
.	TRBJ1-1	TRBV6-5	.	TGTGCCAGCAGTTACTTCGCGGGGCGGCCGAGTACTGAAGCTTTCTTT	CASSYFAGRPSTEAFF
TRBD1	TRBJ1-2	TRBV3-1/TRBV3-2	.	TGTGCCAGCAGACACAGGACAGGGGCCCGAGGAGGCTACACCTTC	CASRHRTGARGGYTF
.	TRBJ2-7	TRBV25-1	.	TGTGCCAGCAGGGATGACAGATCCTACGAGCAGTACTTC	CASRDDRSYEQYF
TRBD1	TRBJ2-5	TRBV5-1	once	TGCGCCAGCAGCTACCAGGGGGCCCAAGAGACCCAGTACTTC	CASSYQGAQETQYF
.	TRBJ1-1	TRBV6-6	.	TGTGCCAGCAGTGCCCCGGGACAAGGGAACACTGAAGCTTTCTTT	CASSAPGQGNTEAFF